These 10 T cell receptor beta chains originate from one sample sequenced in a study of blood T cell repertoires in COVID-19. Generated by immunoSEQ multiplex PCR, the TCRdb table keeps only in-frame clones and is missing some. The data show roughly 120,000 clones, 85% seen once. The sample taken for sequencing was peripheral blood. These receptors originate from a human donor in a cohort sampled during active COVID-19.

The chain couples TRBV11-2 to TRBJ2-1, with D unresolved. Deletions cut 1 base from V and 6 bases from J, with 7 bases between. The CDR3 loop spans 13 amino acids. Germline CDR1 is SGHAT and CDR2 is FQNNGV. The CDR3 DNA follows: TGTGCCAGCAGCTTAGGCTCTAGCAATGAGCAGTTCTTC. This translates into CASSLGSSNEQFF.

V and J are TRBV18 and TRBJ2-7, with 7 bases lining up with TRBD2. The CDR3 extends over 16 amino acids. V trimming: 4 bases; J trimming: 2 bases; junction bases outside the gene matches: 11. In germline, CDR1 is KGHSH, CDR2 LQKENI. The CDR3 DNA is TGTGCCAGCTCACACGGGTCGGGGGGTTCCCCCTACGAGCAGTACTTC. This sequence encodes CASSHGSGGSPYEQYF.

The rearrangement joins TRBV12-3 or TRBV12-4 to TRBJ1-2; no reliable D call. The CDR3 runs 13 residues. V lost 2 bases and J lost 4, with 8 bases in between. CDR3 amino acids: CASSLKPGYGYTF. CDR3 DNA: TGTGCCAGCAGTTTAAAACCAGGCTATGGCTACACCTTC.

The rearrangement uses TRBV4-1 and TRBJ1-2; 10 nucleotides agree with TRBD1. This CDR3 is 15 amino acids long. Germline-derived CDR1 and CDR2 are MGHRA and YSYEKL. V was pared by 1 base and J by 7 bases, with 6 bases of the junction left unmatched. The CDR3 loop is CASSQGDRGRGGYTF. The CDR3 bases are TGCGCCAGCAGCCAAGGGGACAGGGGAAGGGGTGGCTACACCTTC.

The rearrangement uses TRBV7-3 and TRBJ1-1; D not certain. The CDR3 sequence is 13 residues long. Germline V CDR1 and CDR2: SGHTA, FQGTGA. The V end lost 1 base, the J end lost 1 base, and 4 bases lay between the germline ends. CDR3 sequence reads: CASSLNRNTEAFF. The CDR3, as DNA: TGTGCCAGCAGCTTAAACAGGAACACTGAAGCTTTCTTT.

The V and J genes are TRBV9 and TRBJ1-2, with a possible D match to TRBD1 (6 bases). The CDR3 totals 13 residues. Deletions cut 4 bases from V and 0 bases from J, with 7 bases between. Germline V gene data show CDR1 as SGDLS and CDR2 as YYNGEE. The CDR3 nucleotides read TGTGCCAGCAGCCACAGGGCTAACTATGGCTACACCTTC. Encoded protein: CASSHRANYGYTF. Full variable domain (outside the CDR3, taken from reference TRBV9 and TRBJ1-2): DSGVTQTPKHLITATGQRVTLRCSPRSGDLSVYWYQQSLDQGLQFLIQYYNGEERAKGNILERFSAQQFPDLHSELNLSSLELGDSALYFCASSHRANYGYTFGSGTRLTVV.

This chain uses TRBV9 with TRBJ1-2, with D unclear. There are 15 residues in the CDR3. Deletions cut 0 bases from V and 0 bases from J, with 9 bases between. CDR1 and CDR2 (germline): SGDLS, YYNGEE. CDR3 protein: CASSVGYRANYGYTF. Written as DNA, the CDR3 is TGTGCCAGCAGCGTAGGTTACAGAGCTAACTATGGCTACACCTTC.

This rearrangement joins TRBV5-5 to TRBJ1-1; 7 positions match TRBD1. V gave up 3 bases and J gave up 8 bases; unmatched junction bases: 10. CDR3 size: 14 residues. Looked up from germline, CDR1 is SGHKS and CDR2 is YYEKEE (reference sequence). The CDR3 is CASSWGQFRPEAFF. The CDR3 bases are TGTGCCAGCAGCTGGGGACAGTTCCGTCCCGAAGCTTTCTTT.

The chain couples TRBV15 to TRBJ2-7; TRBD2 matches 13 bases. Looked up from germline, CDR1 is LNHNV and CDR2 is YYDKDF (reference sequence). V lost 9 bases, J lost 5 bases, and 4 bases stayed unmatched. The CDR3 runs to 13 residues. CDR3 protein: CATQGLAGNEQYF. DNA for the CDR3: TGTGCCACTCAGGGACTAGCGGGGAACGAGCAGTACTTC.

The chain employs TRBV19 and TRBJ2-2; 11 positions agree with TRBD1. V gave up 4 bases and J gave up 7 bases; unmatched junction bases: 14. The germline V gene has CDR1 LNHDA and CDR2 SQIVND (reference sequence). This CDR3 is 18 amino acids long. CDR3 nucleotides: TGTGCCAGTAGTAGCCGAGACCCCGGACAGGGGGCGGACGGGGAGCTGTTTTTT. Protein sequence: CASSSRDPGQGADGELFF.